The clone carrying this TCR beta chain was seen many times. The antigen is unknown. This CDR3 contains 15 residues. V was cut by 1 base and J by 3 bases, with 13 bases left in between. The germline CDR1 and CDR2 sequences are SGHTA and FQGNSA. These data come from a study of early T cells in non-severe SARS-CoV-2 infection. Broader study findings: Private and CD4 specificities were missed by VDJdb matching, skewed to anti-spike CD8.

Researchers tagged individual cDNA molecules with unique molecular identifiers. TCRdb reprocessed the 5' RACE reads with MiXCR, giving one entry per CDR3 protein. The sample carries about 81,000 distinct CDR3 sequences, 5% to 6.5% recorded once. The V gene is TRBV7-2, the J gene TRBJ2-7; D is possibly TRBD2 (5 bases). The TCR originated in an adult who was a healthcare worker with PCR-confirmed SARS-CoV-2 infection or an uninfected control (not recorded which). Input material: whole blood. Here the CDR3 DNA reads TGTGCCAGCAGCTTAGGATTACAGCGGAGCTACGAGCAGTACTTC. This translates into CASSLGLQRSYEQYF. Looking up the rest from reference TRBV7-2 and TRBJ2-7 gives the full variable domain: GAGVSQSPSNKVTEKGKDVELRCDPISGHTALYWYRQSLGQGLEFLIYFQGNSAPDKSGLPSDRFSAERTGGSVSTLTIQRTQQEDSAVYLCASSLGLQRSYEQYFGPGTRLTVT.